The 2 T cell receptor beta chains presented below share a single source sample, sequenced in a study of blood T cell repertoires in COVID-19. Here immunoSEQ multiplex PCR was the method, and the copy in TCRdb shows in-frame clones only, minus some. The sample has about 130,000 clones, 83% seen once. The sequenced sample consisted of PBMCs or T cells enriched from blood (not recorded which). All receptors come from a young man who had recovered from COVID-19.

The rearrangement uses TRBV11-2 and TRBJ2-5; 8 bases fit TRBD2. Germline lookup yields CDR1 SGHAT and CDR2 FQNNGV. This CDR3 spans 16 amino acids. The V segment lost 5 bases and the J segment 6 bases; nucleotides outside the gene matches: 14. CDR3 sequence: CASSGWTSLGLKTQYF. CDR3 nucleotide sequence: TGTGCCAGCAGCGGTTGGACTAGCCTAGGGTTAAAGACCCAGTACTTC. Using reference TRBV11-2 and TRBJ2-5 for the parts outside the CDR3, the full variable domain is EAGVAQSPRYKIIEKRQSVAFWCNPISGHATLYWYQQILGQGPKLLIQFQNNGVVDDSQLPKDRFSAERLKGVDSTLKIQPAKLEDSAVYLCASSGWTSLGLKTQYFGPGTRLLVL.

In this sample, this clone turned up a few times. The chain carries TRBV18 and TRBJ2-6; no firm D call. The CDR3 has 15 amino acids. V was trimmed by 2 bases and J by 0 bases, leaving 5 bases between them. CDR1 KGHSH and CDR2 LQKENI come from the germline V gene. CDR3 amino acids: CASSPSSSGANVLTF. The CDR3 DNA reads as TGTGCCAGCTCACCATCCAGCTCTGGGGCCAACGTCCTGACTTTC.